A selection of T cell receptor beta chains follows, all from one sample in a study of blood T cell repertoires in COVID-19. Method: immunoSEQ multiplex PCR; TCRdb's copy keeps in-frame clones and lacks some. The sample records about 250,000 clones, around 89% being singletons. The source material was PBMCs or T cells enriched from blood (not recorded which). These receptors originate from a woman aged 18-29 years who had recovered from COVID-19. CDR3s leave out the opening cysteine and the closing phenylalanine or tryptophan.

v_gene	len	j_gene	CDR3aa
TRBV30	13	TRBJ1-1	AWIDYSPGGTEAF
TRBV4-1	13	TRBJ2-1	ASSPGQSYYNEQF
TRBV7-2	13	TRBJ2-7	ASRIDGTGDYEQY
TRBV5-4	14	TRBJ2-2	ASSLLTSGVTGELF
TRBV7-9	14	TRBJ2-3	ASSSPTRTSTDTQY
TRBV9	14	TRBJ2-1	ASSVGSRAGSGEQF
TRBV10-2	11	TRBJ1-1	ASRNIGSTEAF
TRBV4-2	14	TRBJ2-5	ASSRLLAGGGETQY
TRBV6-6	13	TRBJ2-7	ASSSSRGWFDEQY
TRBV11-2	13	TRBJ2-7	ASSRAGQWAYEQY
TRBV18	12	TRBJ2-3	ASLPPGGGDTQY
TRBV6-5	14	TRBJ1-6	ASSYSTQGSNSPLH
TRBV2	11	TRBJ2-7	ASSEPVSYEQY
TRBV7-2	11	TRBJ1-5	ASSLDLGQPQH
TRBV15	11	TRBJ2-3	ATRRGYTDTQY
TRBV7-2	13	TRBJ1-2	ASSPSGQAPYGYT
TRBV6-5	12	TRBJ1-4	ASSEGQGGEKLF
TRBV30	14	TRBJ2-7	AWSDPFRQGAYEQY
TRBV5-4	13	TRBJ1-6	ASSSTGSTNSPLH
TRBV19	12	TRBJ1-1	ASTGTQEGTEAF
TRBV15	13	TRBJ2-2	ATSTTTVQAGELF
TRBV15	14	TRBJ2-1	ATSRGSGGAYNEQF
TRBV3-1/TRBV3-2	12	TRBJ2-2	ASSPTGGVGELF
TRBV6-4	16	TRBJ2-1	ASIFSPYAASSYNEQF
TRBV9	15	TRBJ2-3	ASSEFQRGGLIDTQY
TRBV19	11	TRBJ2-5	ASGPDRVQTQY
TRBV5-6	13	TRBJ1-3	ASSRDSSSGNTIY
TRBV28	10	TRBJ1-1	ASKETGMKAF
TRBV6-5	13	TRBJ2-6	ASSRRGSGANVLT
TRBV2	11	TRBJ1-2	ASSEALPGGYT
TRBV7-8	14	TRBJ2-1	ASSDWTSGGDNEQF
TRBV6-2/TRBV6-3	11	TRBJ1-2	ASSYAGSNGYT
TRBV20-1	9	TRBJ2-7	SAFQGKVQY